This T cell receptor beta chain was recorded in a study of OX40 agonist ivuxolimab in advanced cancers. Looking at the study overall: While on treatment, patients had intravenous ivuxolimab at 0.01 to 10 mg/kg every 2 weeks.

There are a few counts of this clone. Its antigen is undetermined. The table came from immunoSEQ multiplex PCR; TCRdb's copy has only in-frame clones and leaves some out. The table includes 30,000 to 45,000 clones, roughly 80% detected once. Study-level findings and limits: The study found among the lowest clonal expansion in partial responders at 0.1-3.0 mg/kg. Nonresponders, in some cases, also had low normalized T-cell clonal expansion. Expanded clones were, on average, more numerous in CD8+ T cells than in CD4+.

Deletions cut 3 bases from V and 5 bases from J, with 7 bases between. The CDR3 extends over 13 amino acids. The germline CDR1 and CDR2 sequences are MGHDK and SYGVNS. The J gene is TRBJ1-4, the V gene TRBV25-1; no reliable D call. The material sequenced was CD4+ or CD8+ T cells sorted from blood, taken in a trial of the OX40 agonist ivuxolimab. This clonotype originated in an adult with an advanced solid tumor such as melanoma, head and neck, liver or kidney cancer. Here the CDR3 DNA reads TGTGCCAGCAGTGACCGGGGAAATGAAAAACTGTTTTTT. As protein: CASSDRGNEKLFF.